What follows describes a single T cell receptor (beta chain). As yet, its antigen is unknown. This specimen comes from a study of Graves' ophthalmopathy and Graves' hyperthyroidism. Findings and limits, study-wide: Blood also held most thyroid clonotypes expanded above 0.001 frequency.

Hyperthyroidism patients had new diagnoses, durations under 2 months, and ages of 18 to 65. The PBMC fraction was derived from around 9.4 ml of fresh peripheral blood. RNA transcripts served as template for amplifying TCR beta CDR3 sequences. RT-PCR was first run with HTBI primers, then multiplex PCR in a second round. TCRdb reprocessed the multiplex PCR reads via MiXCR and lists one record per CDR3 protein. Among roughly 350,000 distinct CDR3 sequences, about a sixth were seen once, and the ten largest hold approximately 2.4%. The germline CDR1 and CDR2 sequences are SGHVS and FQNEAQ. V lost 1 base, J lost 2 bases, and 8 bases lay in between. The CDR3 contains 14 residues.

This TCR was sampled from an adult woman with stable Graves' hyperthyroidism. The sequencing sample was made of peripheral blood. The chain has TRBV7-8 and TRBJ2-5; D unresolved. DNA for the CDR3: TGTGCCAGCAGCTTAGGCTCCAAACAAGAGACCCAGTACTTC. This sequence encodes CASSLGSKQETQYF.